This T cell receptor (beta chain) was recovered during a study of Ad26.COV2.S vaccination and SARS-CoV-2 variants. Regarding the study as a whole: Measurement of non-spike TCR breadth gave similar results in vaccine and placebo recipients.

The repertoire was sequenced with immunoSEQ multiplex PCR; TCRdb's copy has only in-frame clones and lacks some. The table has hundreds of thousands of clones, over 75% seen once. Treatment described: around 19 received Ad26.COV2.S at low or high dose, single or two shots; 5 received placebo; per-sample allocation not given. Sampling was performed 63 days after the first vaccine or placebo injection. The V gene lost 6 bases and the J gene lost 0 bases, with 14 bases spanning the gap. The germline gives CDR1 MNHEY, CDR2 SVGAGI. The CDR3 loop spans 15 amino acids. As concerns this clone: What it recognizes is unknown.

This specimen was peripheral blood, taken in a trial of Ad26.COV2.S vaccine versus placebo. This clonotype originated in a person between 18 and 60 years old who received the Ad26.COV2.S COVID-19 vaccine or a placebo. The chain recombines TRBV6-5 with TRBJ1-2; D remains unclear. The CDR3 DNA follows: TGTGCCAGCAGGGCCTATGCGATAGCTAACTATGGCTACACCTTC. Protein: CASRAYAIANYGYTF.